The 27 T cell receptor beta chains in this list originate from one sample, sequenced in a study of T cells in Graves' hyperthyroidism and ophthalmopathy. The investigators amplified TCR beta CDR3 regions from RNA transcripts. Initially, a first-round RT-PCR of the TCR CDR3 employed the HTBI primer set. MiXCR was run by TCRdb on the multiplex PCR reads, yielding one entry per CDR3 protein. The sample shows approximately 220,000 distinct CDR3 sequences, around 18% of them seen only once. The sample consisted of blood. These TCRs come from a man aged 35 to 55 with Graves' hyperthyroidism.

This clonotype was observed many times. This rearrangement joins TRBV20-1 to TRBJ1-2, with 9 bases matching TRBD1. The trim removed 3 bases at V and 8 bases at J, leaving 7 bases unmatched. CDR1 and CDR2 from the germline V gene are DFQATT and SNEGSKA (reference sequence). This CDR3 has 13 amino acids. CDR3 region: CSASSGQGQGYTF. Here the CDR3 DNA reads TGCAGTGCTAGCTCGGGACAGGGTCAGGGCTACACCTTC.

This clonotype has just a few counts. This chain uses TRBV9 with TRBJ2-7; 8 nucleotides agree with TRBD1. This CDR3 has 16 amino acids. Germline V gives CDR1 SGDLS, CDR2 YYNGEE. V gave up 3 bases and J gave up 2 bases; unmatched junction bases: 10. CDR3 region: CASSGSGTGTPYEQYF. DNA for the CDR3: TGTGCCAGCAGCGGTTCCGGGACAGGTACTCCCTACGAGCAGTACTTC.

This clonotype was counted many times. The rearrangement joins TRBV6-2 or TRBV6-3 to TRBJ1-1; maybe TRBD1 (5 bases). Per germline, CDR1 MNHEY and CDR2 SVGEGT. Trimming cost V 2 bases and J 4 bases, with 11 bases left between them. The CDR3 extends over 14 amino acids. The CDR3 region is CASSYIGVGTEAFF. CDR3 DNA sequence: TGTGCCAGCAGTTACATAGGGGTCGGCACTGAAGCTTTCTTT.

This clonotype was found a few times. V is TRBV7-9 and J is TRBJ1-2; 8 positions agree with TRBD1. V lost 1 base, J lost 3 bases, and 7 bases stayed unmatched. Germline V gives CDR1 SEHNR, CDR2 FQNEAQ (reference sequence). The CDR3 has 16 amino acids. CDR3 DNA: TGTGCCAGCAGCTTAGGAGGTCAGGGGGCTCACTATGGCTACACCTTC. This gives the protein CASSLGGQGAHYGYTF.

This chain links TRBV7-2 with TRBJ2-3, with 8 bases matching TRBD2. V lost 1 base to trimming and J lost 2 bases; unmatched junction nucleotides: 11. The CDR3 runs to 18 residues. CDR1 is SGHTA, CDR2 FQGNSA, per germline. The CDR3: CASSLVLGGGTSTDTQYF. The CDR3 region has the DNA TGTGCCAGCAGCTTAGTTTTGGGCGGGGGGACCTCCACAGATACGCAGTATTTT.

This clonotype has ten or more counts. The chain joins TRBV9 to TRBJ2-3; D is ambiguous. Germline V gene sequence: CDR1 SGDLS, CDR2 YYNGEE. This CDR3 comprises 15 residues. Trimming stripped 0 bases from V and 2 bases from J, with 10 bases between. Here the CDR3 reads CASSVGFSITDTQYF. DNA for the CDR3: TGTGCCAGCAGCGTAGGGTTTTCTATCACAGATACGCAGTATTTT.

V is TRBV14 and J is TRBJ2-1; D is undetermined. The CDR3 sequence is 14 residues long. CDR1 is SGHDN and CDR2 is FVKESK in the germline V gene. The V gene lost 2 bases and the J gene lost 0 bases, with 5 bases spanning the gap. CDR3 coding DNA: TGTGCCAGCAGCCAACACCTCTCCTACAATGAGCAGTTCTTC. This translates into CASSQHLSYNEQFF.

This clonotype was picked up many times. V and J are TRBV28 and TRBJ1-6; 10 nucleotides align to TRBD1. Trimming took 3 bases from V and 8 from J; bases not matched to a gene: 1. The CDR3 is made up of 14 amino acids. Per germline, CDR1 MDHEN and CDR2 SYDVKM. Here the CDR3 reads CASSFGTGDSPLHF. The CDR3 DNA sequence: TGTGCCAGCAGTTTTGGGACAGGGGATTCACCCCTCCACTTT.

The chain recombines TRBV6-1 with TRBJ1-4, with D unclear. CDR1 MNHNS and CDR2 SASEGT come from the germline V gene. CDR3 size: 15 residues. V gave up 2 bases and J gave up 6 bases, with 13 bases separating them. CDR3 amino acids: CASSEPPSKDEKLFF. The DNA of the CDR3 is TGTGCCAGCAGTGAACCCCCCAGCAAGGATGAAAAACTGTTTTTT.

V and J are TRBV5-4 and TRBJ2-5; D is undetermined. V dropped 3 bases and J dropped 4 bases, with 13 bases sitting between them. CDR3 length: 14 residues. Germline-derived CDR1 and CDR2 are SGHNT and YYREEE (reference sequence). DNA for the CDR3: TGTGCCAGCAGCTCGAGCCAGGCTCGAGAGACCCAGTACTTC. As protein: CASSSSQARETQYF.

CDR3 nucleotides: TGTGCCAGTAGTAGGGGAGGCTCCTATAATTCACCCCTCCACTTT. Translation: CASSRGGSYNSPLHF. The chain links TRBV19 to TRBJ1-6; no definite D call. V was pared by 4 bases and J by 0 bases, with 7 bases between. Germline lookup yields CDR1 LNHDA and CDR2 SQIVND (reference sequence). There are 15 residues in the CDR3. Supplemented by reference TRBV19 and TRBJ1-6, the full variable domain reads DGGITQSPKYLFRKEGQNVTLSCEQNLNHDAMYWYRQDPGQGLRLIYYSQIVNDFQKGDIAEGYSVSREKKESFPLTVTSAQKNPTAFYLCASSRGGSYNSPLHFGNGTRLTVT.

Ten or more counts support this clonotype. V and J are TRBV20-1 and TRBJ2-1, with D tentatively TRBD1 (6 bases). Trimming took off 4 bases at V and 10 bases at J, with 20 bases between the two ends. Germline V CDR1 and CDR2: DFQATT, SNEGSKA (reference sequence). The CDR3 length is 14 residues. CDR3 coding DNA: TGCAGTGCTACAGGAACCGGGACACCGGACGAGCAGTTCTTC. Translation gives CSATGTGTPDEQFF.

This clonotype has a count of ten or more. The CDR3 DNA follows: TGTGCCTGGACCGTCGGGGGCACAGATACGCAGTATTTT. Translated, it gives CAWTVGGTDTQYF. The chain combines TRBV30 with TRBJ2-3, with D possibly TRBD2 on 5 matching bases. Germline V gene data show CDR1 as GTSNPN and CDR2 as SVGIG (reference sequence). V was cut by 4 bases and J by 1 base, with 9 bases left in between. The CDR3 runs 13 residues.

The chain combines TRBV3-1 with TRBJ1-1; D remains ambiguous. This CDR3 has 12 residues. The germline V and J ends were trimmed by 4 bases and 5 bases, with 8 bases remaining between them. CDR1 LGHDT and CDR2 YNNKEL come from the germline V gene (reference sequence). The CDR3 DNA sequence: TGTGCCAGCAGCCGCTATAGGACTGAAGCTTTCTTT. Translating it yields CASSRYRTEAFF.

Worth noting for this clonotype: A clone one base away is much larger, so this may be a read error. The rearrangement uses TRBV3-1 and TRBJ1-6; unclear D gene. Per germline, CDR1 LGHDT and CDR2 YNNKEL (reference sequence). CDR3 size: 14 residues. V lost 3 bases and J lost 3, with 6 bases in between. The CDR3 region is CASSHLSYNSPLHF. The CDR3 bases are TGTGCCAGCAGCCATTTGAGCTATAATTCACCCCTCCACTTT. The whole variable domain, filled in from reference TRBV3-1 and TRBJ1-6, reads DTAVSQTPKYLVTQMGNDKSIKCEQNLGHDTMYWYKQDSKKFLKIMFSYNNKELIINETVPNRFSPKSPDKAHLNLHINSLELGDSAVYFCASSHLSYNSPLHFGNGTRLTVT.

This clonotype was observed many times. The gene calls are TRBV2 and TRBJ1-6; 9 bases fit TRBD1. Trimming at V came to 11 bases and at J to 8 bases, leaving 7 bases not matched to a gene. This CDR3 spans 13 amino acids. CDR1 and CDR2 (germline): SNHLY, FYNNEI. The CDR3 sequence: CASGTGIDSPLHF. CDR3 in DNA: TGTGCCTCCGGGACAGGGATAGATTCACCCCTCCACTTT.

This rearrangement joins TRBV7-2 to TRBJ2-2; 7 nucleotides align to TRBD2. The CDR3 is 17 amino acids. In germline, CDR1 is SGHTA, CDR2 FQGNSA. V was pared by 3 bases and J by 4 bases, with 11 bases of the junction left unmatched. The chain's CDR3 is CASSFAPLSGGTGELFF. CDR3 coding DNA: TGTGCCAGCAGCTTTGCCCCCCTCTCGGGGGGCACCGGGGAGCTGTTTTTT.

This clonotype was seen at least ten times. V usage is TRBV7-2 and J usage is TRBJ2-7; the match to TRBD1 covers 7 bases. CDR3 length: 15 amino acids. Germline values: CDR1 SGHTA, CDR2 FQGNSA. J was trimmed by 6 bases and V by 1 base; bases with no gene match: 9. The CDR3: CASSLGDSRGGEQYF. The CDR3 nucleotides read TGTGCCAGCAGCTTAGGGGACAGTCGGGGCGGCGAGCAGTACTTC.

This clonotype occurred many times. V and J are TRBV5-1 and TRBJ1-1; 7 positions agree with TRBD1. This CDR3 is built from 13 residues. Germline-derived CDR1 and CDR2 are SGHRS and YFSETQ. The junction had 4 bases not matched to a gene; V was cut back by 3 bases and J by 5 bases. The CDR3 region is CASSSTGRTEAFF. CDR3 bases: TGCGCCAGCAGCTCGACAGGGAGGACTGAAGCTTTCTTT.

As for this clonotype: With a much larger clone just one base away, this may be a read error. The chain is built from TRBV12-3 or TRBV12-4 and TRBJ2-5; 7 bases map to TRBD1. Trimming cost V 1 base and J 5 bases; bases outside gene matches: 7. CDR3 length: 15 amino acids. CDR3 protein: CASSLEQGRGETQYF. The CDR3 DNA reads TGTGCCAGCAGTTTAGAACAGGGGAGAGGGGAGACCCAGTACTTC.

This clonotype has at least ten counts. CDR3 in amino acids: CASSKRSLETQYF. CDR3 DNA sequence: TGTGCCAGCAGCAAAAGGTCCCTAGAGACCCAGTACTTC. V usage is TRBV7-6 and J usage is TRBJ2-5; D remains ambiguous. Trimming removed 5 bases from V and 4 bases from J, with 11 bases in between. The CDR3 spans 13 residues. Germline V CDR1 and CDR2: SGHVS, FNYEAQ. Variable domain in full (rest from reference TRBV7-6 and TRBJ2-5): GAGVSQSPRYKVTKRGQDVALRCDPISGHVSLYWYRQALGQGPEFLTYFNYEAQQDKSGLPNDRFSAERPEGSISTLTIQRTEQRDSAMYRCASSKRSLETQYFGPGTRLLVL.

This clonotype was recorded many times. The chain is built from TRBV5-1 and TRBJ2-5; TRBD1 agrees at 8 bases. V lost 4 bases to trimming and J lost 4 bases; unmatched junction nucleotides: 3. This CDR3 has 13 amino acids. The germline CDR1 and CDR2 sequences are SGHRS and YFSETQ. CDR3 amino acids: CASSTTGAETQYF. The CDR3 region has the DNA TGCGCCAGCAGCACGACAGGGGCAGAGACCCAGTACTTC.

This clonotype was seen at least ten times. The rearrangement links TRBV6-2 or TRBV6-3 to TRBJ2-5, with D perhaps TRBD1 (7 bases). Deletions cut 6 bases from V and 2 bases from J, with 19 bases between. The CDR3 spans 16 residues. The germline V gene encodes CDR1 MNHEY and CDR2 SVGEGT. CDR3 sequence reads: CASSSQAGGGQETQYF. The CDR3 coding sequence is TGTGCCAGCAGCTCTCAGGCAGGGGGAGGTCAAGAGACCCAGTACTTC.

This clonotype was counted many times. This chain uses TRBV19 with TRBJ1-5, with unresolved D. This CDR3 contains 13 residues. V lost 5 bases to trimming and J lost 5 bases, with 10 bases between them. Per germline, CDR1 LNHDA and CDR2 SQIVND (reference sequence). CDR3 coding DNA: TGTGCCAGTAGTTCAGACATCTATCAGCCCCAGCATTTT. It yields the protein CASSSDIYQPQHF.

The J gene is TRBJ2-3, the V gene TRBV20-1; 9 bases agree with TRBD2. The CDR3 extends over 16 amino acids. Losses at the gene ends were 0 bases for V and 5 bases for J; bases not matched to a gene: 9. CDR1 DFQATT and CDR2 SNEGSKA come from the germline V gene (reference sequence). CDR3 region: CSARDGRGGRGDTQYF. CDR3 in DNA: TGCAGTGCTAGAGATGGGCGGGGGGGTCGAGGAGATACGCAGTATTTT.

Concerning this clonotype: This may stem from a read error, because a much larger clone lies one nucleotide away. This chain links TRBV20-1 with TRBJ2-7; 7 positions agree with TRBD1. V trimming: 6 bases; J trimming: 3 bases; junction bases outside the gene matches: 8. Germline V gene lookup returns CDR1 DFQATT and CDR2 SNEGSKA (reference sequence). The CDR3 consists of 13 residues. CDR3 sequence (DNA): TGCAGTGCAGTTGGACAGGTTGTCTACGAGCAGTACTTC. Translation: CSAVGQVVYEQYF.

This clonotype was observed many times. The chain links TRBV6-5 to TRBJ1-3, with D uncertain. The V end was cut by 0 bases, the J end by 5 bases, with 5 bases between. The CDR3 is made up of 13 amino acids. Per germline, CDR1 MNHEY and CDR2 SVGAGI. The CDR3 bases are TGTGCCAGCAGTTACTCCAGCCGAAACACCATATATTTT. Its protein product is CASSYSSRNTIYF.